These 9 T cell receptor beta chains were all obtained from the same sample, sequenced in a study of graft-versus-host responses after intestinal transplantation. Their antigens remain unidentified. Clones were read by immunoSEQ multiplex PCR, and TCRdb kept only the in-frame ones, dropping some. Of roughly 99,000 clones in the sample, roughly 89% were seen once. The specimen was unstimulated CD4+ T cells sorted from spleen or lymph node cells, collected before transplant. These receptors all stem from a human donor who was the organ donor for an intestinal transplant.

This rearrangement joins TRBV2 to TRBJ2-1; D is undetermined. CDR1 and CDR2 (germline): SNHLY, FYNNEI. The CDR3 covers 16 residues. Trimming pared 1 base from V and 0 bases from J, leaving 10 bases between. The DNA for the CDR3 is TGTGCCAGCAGTGAAGATGCCTTGAGCTCCTACAATGAGCAGTTCTTC. This codes for CASSEDALSSYNEQFF.

This clone was counted only a few times. The chain uses TRBV12-2 and TRBJ1-1. TRBV12-2 is classified as a pseudogene. This CDR3 contains 14 residues. In DNA form, the CDR3 reads TGTGCAAGTCGCTCAGCAGGTTGTAACACTGAAGCTTTCTTT. It codes for CASRSAGCNTEAFF.

The chain links TRBV5-6 to TRBJ2-7, with TRBD1 matching 7 bases. CDR3 length: 16 residues. Looked up from germline, CDR1 is SGHDT and CDR2 is YYEEEE. V was pared by 2 bases and J by 2 bases, with 10 bases of the junction left unmatched. The CDR3 here is CASSFIGNRGPYEQYF. DNA for the CDR3: TGTGCCAGCAGCTTTATCGGAAACAGGGGACCCTACGAGCAGTACTTC.

For this clone: The same CDR3 is also encoded by other DNA sequences in this sample. The rearrangement links TRBV20-1 to TRBJ2-3; no firm D call. V was clipped by 5 bases and J by 3 bases, with 3 bases between them. Germline values: CDR1 DFQATT, CDR2 SNEGSKA (reference sequence). The CDR3 has 10 residues. CDR3 residues: CSASTDTQYF. The CDR3 DNA follows: TGCAGTGCTTCAACAGATACGCAGTATTTT.

Here the CDR3 DNA reads TGTGCCAGCAGCTTAAGAGCAGGGGCGGTAGGTGAGCAGTTCTTC. Translation gives CASSLRAGAVGEQFF. The gene calls are TRBV11-2 and TRBJ2-1; D may be TRBD1 (6 bases). V lost 2 bases and J lost 9, with 17 bases in between. The CDR3 loop spans 15 amino acids. Germline CDR1 is SGHAT and CDR2 is FQNNGV.

The chain couples TRBV4-1 to TRBJ1-3; D is ambiguous. The CDR3 consists of 18 residues. Trimming left V 0 bases short and J 4 bases short, with 19 bases between. Germline V gene lookup returns CDR1 MGHRA and CDR2 YSYEKL. This CDR3 is CASSQDVQGRSPGNTIYF. CDR3 DNA sequence: TGCGCCAGCAGCCAAGATGTGCAAGGGAGGTCGCCCGGAAACACCATATATTTT.

The chain employs TRBV2 and TRBJ1-2; D perhaps matches TRBD1 (6 bases). The germline gives CDR1 SNHLY, CDR2 FYNNEI. CDR3 length equals 16 residues. V was shortened by 0 bases and J by 3 bases, with 14 bases between the two germline ends. The CDR3 nucleotides read TGTGCCAGCAGTGAAGCAGGGGGAAAACGCTACTATGGCTACACCTTC. Translation: CASSEAGGKRYYGYTF.

This chain links TRBV5-6 with TRBJ2-1, with a possible D match to TRBD1 (7 bases). Germline V CDR1 and CDR2: SGHDT, YYEEEE. The V end lost 1 base, the J end lost 7 bases, and 18 bases lay between the germline ends. The CDR3 has 16 amino acids. The CDR3 region is CASSLLGGGQVNEQFF. For the CDR3, the DNA is TGTGCCAGCAGCTTGTTGGGGGGAGGACAGGTGAATGAGCAGTTCTTC.

The genes are TRBV29-1 and TRBJ2-7, with D uncertain. The CDR3 is 10 amino acids. V was clipped by 7 bases and J by 3 bases, with 7 bases between them. CDR1 and CDR2 from the germline V gene are SQVTM and ANQGSEA. The CDR3 protein is CSAGDYEQYF. DNA of the CDR3: TGCAGCGCTGGGGACTACGAGCAGTACTTC.